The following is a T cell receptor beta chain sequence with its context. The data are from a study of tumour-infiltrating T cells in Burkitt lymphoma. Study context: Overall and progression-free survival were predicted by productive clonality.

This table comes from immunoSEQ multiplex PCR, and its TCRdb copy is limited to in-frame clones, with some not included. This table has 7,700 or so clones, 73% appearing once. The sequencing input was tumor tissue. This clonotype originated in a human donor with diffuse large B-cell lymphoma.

The CDR3 coding sequence is TGTGCCAGCAGTACGGGACTAGTGCGCCGTAACACCGGGGAGCTGTTTTTT. It translates to CASSTGLVRRNTGELFF. The V call is TRBV2, the J call TRBJ2-2, with 8 positions matching TRBD2. V shed 5 bases and J 2 bases; nucleotides not matched to a gene: 10. This CDR3 spans 17 amino acids. Germline lookup yields CDR1 SNHLY and CDR2 FYNNEI.